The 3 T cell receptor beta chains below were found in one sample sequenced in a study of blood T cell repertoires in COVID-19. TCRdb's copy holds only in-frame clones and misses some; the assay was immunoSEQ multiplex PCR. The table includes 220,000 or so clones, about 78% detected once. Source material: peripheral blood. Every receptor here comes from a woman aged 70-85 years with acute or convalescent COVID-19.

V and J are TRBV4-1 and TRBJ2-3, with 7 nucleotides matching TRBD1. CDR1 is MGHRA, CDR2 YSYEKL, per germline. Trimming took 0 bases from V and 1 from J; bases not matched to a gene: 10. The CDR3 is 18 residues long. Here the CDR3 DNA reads TGCGCCAGCAGCCAAGATTTGGGCTCACAGGGGCGCACAGATACGCAGTATTTT. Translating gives CASSQDLGSQGRTDTQYF.

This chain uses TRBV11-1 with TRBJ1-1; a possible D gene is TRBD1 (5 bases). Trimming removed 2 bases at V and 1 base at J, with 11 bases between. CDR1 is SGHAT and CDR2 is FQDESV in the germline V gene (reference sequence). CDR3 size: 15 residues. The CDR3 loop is CASSLTPGGNTEAFF. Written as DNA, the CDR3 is TGTGCCAGCAGCTTAACCCCGGGGGGGAACACTGAAGCTTTCTTT.

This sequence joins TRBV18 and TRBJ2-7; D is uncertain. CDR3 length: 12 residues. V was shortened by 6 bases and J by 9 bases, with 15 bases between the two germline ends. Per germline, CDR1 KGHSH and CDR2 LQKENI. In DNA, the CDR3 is TGTGCCAGCTCCGACATGGGCTCTGTGCAGTACTTC. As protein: CASSDMGSVQYF.